This is a list of T cell receptor beta chains from one sample in a study of neurological immune-mediated disorders. MiXCR was run by TCRdb on the 5' RACE reads, yielding one entry per CDR3 protein. The sample holds just under 45,000 distinct CDR3 sequences; around a fifth are singletons and the top ten take roughly 4.7%. The sample was PBMCs. These receptors came from a man in his fifties or sixties with HTLV-1-associated myelopathy (HAM/TSP). The CDR3 runs from the conserved cysteine through the conserved F or W. D genes are given only for firm matches. Clone sizes are given selectively: once, few, many, or a class where the clone is expanded.

clone_size: many; d_call: .; j_call: TRBJ2-2; v_call: TRBV27; cdr3_aa: CASSPAWGLNTGELFF; cdr3_nt: TGTGCCAGCTCACCAGCCTGGGGCTTAAACACCGGGGAGCTGTTTTTT
clone_size: many; d_call: TRBD2; j_call: TRBJ2-1; v_call: TRBV5-1; cdr3_aa: CASQLAGINEQFF; cdr3_nt: TGCGCCAGCCAACTAGCGGGGATCAATGAGCAGTTCTTC
clone_size: many; d_call: .; j_call: TRBJ2-7; v_call: TRBV10-3; cdr3_aa: CAISEARAGEQYF; cdr3_nt: TGTGCCATCAGTGAGGCCAGGGCAGGCGAGCAGTACTTC
clone_size: .; d_call: .; j_call: TRBJ2-5; v_call: TRBV7-2; cdr3_aa: CASSLDPRGGETQYF; cdr3_nt: TGTGCCAGCAGCTTAGATCCTAGGGGGGGAGAGACCCAGTACTTC
clone_size: many; d_call: TRBD2; j_call: TRBJ2-2; v_call: TRBV6-2/TRBV6-3; cdr3_aa: CASSGPTSGRSTGELFF; cdr3_nt: TGTGCCAGCAGTGGCCCGACTAGCGGGAGGTCTACCGGGGAGCTGTTTTTT
clone_size: many; d_call: .; j_call: TRBJ2-3; v_call: TRBV4-1; cdr3_aa: CASSQGTAWDTQYF; cdr3_nt: TGCGCCAGCAGCCAAGGGACTGCCTGGGATACGCAGTATTTT
clone_size: many; d_call: .; j_call: TRBJ2-5; v_call: TRBV10-3; cdr3_aa: CAISGTDLQETQYF; cdr3_nt: TGTGCCATCAGTGGTACGGATTTACAAGAGACCCAGTACTTC
clone_size: many; d_call: .; j_call: TRBJ1-1; v_call: TRBV5-1; cdr3_aa: CASSAGTATEAFF; cdr3_nt: TGCGCCAGCAGCGCAGGGACCGCCACTGAAGCTTTCTTT
clone_size: many; d_call: TRBD2; j_call: TRBJ2-1; v_call: TRBV5-1; cdr3_aa: CASTKGAGAHNEQFF; cdr3_nt: TGCGCCAGCACCAAAGGGGCGGGAGCCCACAATGAGCAGTTCTTC
clone_size: many; d_call: TRBD1; j_call: TRBJ2-7; v_call: TRBV28; cdr3_aa: CASIKTGTGGASYEQYF; cdr3_nt: TGTGCCAGCATCAAAACCGGGACAGGGGGCGCCTCCTACGAGCAGTACTTC
clone_size: many; d_call: .; j_call: TRBJ2-3; v_call: TRBV20-1; cdr3_aa: CSATRSSTSTDTQYF; cdr3_nt: TGCAGTGCTACCCGATCGAGTACTTCCACAGATACGCAGTATTTT
clone_size: .; d_call: .; j_call: TRBJ2-3; v_call: TRBV14; cdr3_aa: CASSPTIYPDTQYF; cdr3_nt: TGTGCAAGCAGCCCAACAATCTACCCAGATACGCAGTATTTT
clone_size: many; d_call: TRBD1; j_call: TRBJ1-2; v_call: TRBV12-3/TRBV12-4; cdr3_aa: CASGTGRTYGYTF; cdr3_nt: TGTGCCAGCGGGACAGGGAGGACCTATGGCTACACCTTC
clone_size: once; d_call: .; j_call: TRBJ2-1; v_call: TRBV5-1; cdr3_aa: CASSFEPNADEQFF; cdr3_nt: TGCGCCAGCAGCTTCGAGCCCAATGCAGATGAGCAGTTCTTC
clone_size: many; d_call: TRBD2; j_call: TRBJ2-5; v_call: TRBV7-9; cdr3_aa: CASSYTTAGGMETQYF; cdr3_nt: TGTGCCAGCAGCTATACGACGGCGGGAGGAATGGAGACCCAGTACTTC
clone_size: .; d_call: TRBD1; j_call: TRBJ1-5; v_call: TRBV6-6; cdr3_aa: CASSYSGQGGQPQHF; cdr3_nt: TGTGCCAGCAGTTACTCTGGGCAGGGGGGTCAGCCCCAGCATTTT
clone_size: many; d_call: TRBD2; j_call: TRBJ2-3; v_call: TRBV5-1; cdr3_aa: CASSPTSGTDTQYF; cdr3_nt: TGCGCCAGCAGCCCGACTAGCGGCACAGATACGCAGTATTTT
clone_size: many; d_call: TRBD1; j_call: TRBJ1-2; v_call: TRBV9; cdr3_aa: CASSAGPGQGFYGYTF; cdr3_nt: TGTGCCAGCAGCGCTGGACCGGGACAGGGATTTTACGGCTACACCTTC
clone_size: .; d_call: .; j_call: TRBJ1-5; v_call: TRBV6-1; cdr3_aa: CASSEVGQLSNQPQHF; cdr3_nt: TGTGCCAGCAGTGAGGTTGGACAACTTAGCAATCAGCCCCAGCATTTT
clone_size: many; d_call: TRBD2; j_call: TRBJ2-3; v_call: TRBV20-1; cdr3_aa: CSATTGLAASTDTQYF; cdr3_nt: TGCAGTGCAACTACAGGACTAGCGGCTAGCACAGATACGCAGTATTTT
clone_size: many; d_call: TRBD1; j_call: TRBJ1-6; v_call: TRBV20-1; cdr3_aa: CSASWTGGGSPLHF; cdr3_nt: TGCAGTGCTTCTTGGACAGGGGGCGGTTCACCCCTCCACTTT
clone_size: many; d_call: TRBD1; j_call: TRBJ1-1; v_call: TRBV5-1; cdr3_aa: CASSRDRGWTEAFF; cdr3_nt: TGCGCCAGCAGTCGAGACAGGGGGTGGACTGAAGCTTTCTTT
clone_size: .; d_call: .; j_call: TRBJ2-4; v_call: TRBV7-8; cdr3_aa: CASSFFVPREAKNIQYF; cdr3_nt: TGTGCCAGCAGCTTTTTTGTTCCGCGGGAAGCCAAAAACATTCAGTACTTC
clone_size: many; d_call: .; j_call: TRBJ1-4; v_call: TRBV10-3; cdr3_aa: CAISEVGVGEKLFF; cdr3_nt: TGTGCCATCAGTGAGGTCGGGGTTGGCGAAAAACTGTTTTTT
clone_size: many; d_call: .; j_call: TRBJ2-7; v_call: TRBV5-1; cdr3_aa: CASSTGVMGYEQYF; cdr3_nt: TGCGCCAGCAGCACGGGAGTGATGGGTTACGAGCAGTACTTC
clone_size: many; d_call: .; j_call: TRBJ1-1; v_call: TRBV3-1; cdr3_aa: CASSQDGYGGTEAFF; cdr3_nt: TGTGCCAGCAGCCAAGATGGTTATGGGGGAACTGAAGCTTTCTTT
clone_size: many; d_call: .; j_call: TRBJ2-6; v_call: TRBV5-1; cdr3_aa: CASSPSPTGANVLTF; cdr3_nt: TGCGCCAGCAGCCCATCTCCAACGGGGGCCAACGTCCTGACTTTC
clone_size: many; d_call: .; j_call: TRBJ1-3; v_call: TRBV12-3/TRBV12-4; cdr3_aa: CASTLSLAGNTIYF; cdr3_nt: TGTGCCAGCACCCTTTCACTGGCTGGAAACACCATATATTTT
clone_size: few; d_call: .; j_call: TRBJ2-1; v_call: TRBV20-1; cdr3_aa: CSTRPSEWSYNEQFF; cdr3_nt: TGCAGTACTAGACCTAGCGAGTGGTCCTACAATGAGCAGTTCTTC
clone_size: many; d_call: .; j_call: TRBJ2-3; v_call: TRBV5-1; cdr3_aa: CASSLGPRRDAPADTQYF; cdr3_nt: TGCGCCAGCAGCTTGGGGCCGAGACGGGACGCCCCGGCGGATACGCAGTATTTT
clone_size: few; d_call: .; j_call: TRBJ1-5; v_call: TRBV27; cdr3_aa: CASSLSDIGRGQPQHF; cdr3_nt: TGTGCCAGCAGTTTATCGGACATTGGAAGAGGTCAGCCCCAGCATTTT
clone_size: many; d_call: .; j_call: TRBJ2-1; v_call: TRBV21-1; cdr3_aa: CASSGRTSGSKPHYNEQFF; cdr3_nt: TGTGCCAGCAGCGGGCGGACTAGCGGGAGTAAACCGCACTACAATGAGCAGTTCTTC
clone_size: many; d_call: .; j_call: TRBJ2-1; v_call: TRBV29-1; cdr3_aa: CSVVQSSYNEQFF; cdr3_nt: TGCAGCGTTGTACAGAGCTCCTACAATGAGCAGTTCTTC
clone_size: many; d_call: TRBD2; j_call: TRBJ2-7; v_call: TRBV12-3/TRBV12-4; cdr3_aa: CASSSTSGSGNEQYF; cdr3_nt: TGTGCCAGCAGTTCCACTAGCGGTTCAGGCAACGAGCAGTACTTC
clone_size: many; d_call: .; j_call: TRBJ2-2; v_call: TRBV5-1; cdr3_aa: CASSPSGGTGELFF; cdr3_nt: TGCGCCAGCAGCCCGTCCGGCGGCACCGGGGAGCTGTTTTTT
clone_size: .; d_call: .; j_call: TRBJ2-2; v_call: TRBV20-1; cdr3_aa: CSASPGTFQNTGELFF; cdr3_nt: TGCAGTGCTAGCCCCGGGACATTTCAGAACACCGGGGAGCTGTTTTTT
clone_size: many; d_call: .; j_call: TRBJ2-5; v_call: TRBV27; cdr3_aa: CASSSPSSGETQYF; cdr3_nt: TGTGCCAGCAGTTCCCCTAGCTCAGGAGAGACCCAGTACTTC
clone_size: many; d_call: TRBD1; j_call: TRBJ2-5; v_call: TRBV5-1; cdr3_aa: CASGQGARETQYF; cdr3_nt: TGCGCCAGCGGACAGGGGGCTCGAGAGACCCAGTACTTC
clone_size: many; d_call: .; j_call: TRBJ2-5; v_call: TRBV7-9; cdr3_aa: CASSREGGETQYF; cdr3_nt: TGTGCCAGCAGCCGAGAGGGCGGGGAGACCCAGTACTTC
clone_size: many; d_call: .; j_call: TRBJ2-5; v_call: TRBV11-1; cdr3_aa: CASSALGREETQYF; cdr3_nt: TGTGCCAGCAGCGCCCTGGGGCGGGAAGAGACCCAGTACTTC
clone_size: many; d_call: TRBD2; j_call: TRBJ2-3; v_call: TRBV20-1; cdr3_aa: CSANPGRGSVDTQYF; cdr3_nt: TGCAGTGCTAACCCGGGTCGCGGGAGTGTAGATACGCAGTATTTT
clone_size: many; d_call: .; j_call: TRBJ2-7; v_call: TRBV27; cdr3_aa: CASSFRMTDPSEQYF; cdr3_nt: TGTGCCAGCAGTTTCCGAATGACAGACCCTTCCGAGCAGTACTTC
clone_size: many; d_call: .; j_call: TRBJ2-1; v_call: TRBV12-3/TRBV12-4; cdr3_aa: CASSLAAPSEQFF; cdr3_nt: TGTGCCAGCAGTTTAGCGGCCCCATCAGAGCAGTTCTTC
clone_size: .; d_call: TRBD2; j_call: TRBJ2-7; v_call: TRBV27; cdr3_aa: CASSLAGKSYEQYF; cdr3_nt: TGTGCCAGCAGTCTAGCGGGCAAATCCTACGAGCAGTACTTC
clone_size: medium-sized; d_call: .; j_call: TRBJ1-6; v_call: TRBV4-1; cdr3_aa: CASSQANFAGPPNSPLHF; cdr3_nt: TGCGCCAGCAGCCAAGCTAATTTCGCCGGGCCGCCTAATTCACCCCTCCACTTT
clone_size: many; d_call: TRBD2; j_call: TRBJ2-1; v_call: TRBV20-1; cdr3_aa: CSARDWGLAGYSSYNEQFF; cdr3_nt: TGCAGTGCTAGAGATTGGGGACTAGCGGGTTACAGCTCCTACAATGAGCAGTTCTTC
clone_size: many; d_call: TRBD2; j_call: TRBJ2-3; v_call: TRBV4-1; cdr3_aa: CASSQEAGGGGTDTQYF; cdr3_nt: TGCGCCAGCAGCCAAGAGGCGGGAGGCGGTGGCACAGATACGCAGTATTTT
clone_size: many; d_call: .; j_call: TRBJ2-2; v_call: TRBV5-1; cdr3_aa: CASSLGQWGGELFF; cdr3_nt: TGCGCCAGCAGCTTAGGCCAGTGGGGCGGGGAGCTGTTTTTT
clone_size: many; d_call: TRBD2; j_call: TRBJ2-1; v_call: TRBV5-1; cdr3_aa: CASSQIETSGRGNEQFF; cdr3_nt: TGCGCCAGCAGTCAAATAGAGACTAGCGGGAGGGGCAATGAGCAGTTCTTC
clone_size: many; d_call: .; j_call: TRBJ2-5; v_call: TRBV5-1; cdr3_aa: CASSISLQETQYF; cdr3_nt: TGCGCCAGCAGCATTTCCCTGCAAGAGACCCAGTACTTC
clone_size: .; d_call: TRBD1; j_call: TRBJ2-4; v_call: TRBV2; cdr3_aa: CASSGQGFSKNIQYF; cdr3_nt: TGTGCCAGCAGTGGACAGGGGTTCTCCAAAAACATTCAGTACTTC
clone_size: many; d_call: TRBD2; j_call: TRBJ2-2; v_call: TRBV3-1; cdr3_aa: CASSPISGRAIGELFF; cdr3_nt: TGTGCCAGCAGCCCGATTAGCGGGAGGGCCATCGGGGAGCTGTTTTTT
clone_size: many; d_call: TRBD2; j_call: TRBJ2-7; v_call: TRBV3-1; cdr3_aa: CASSQDVAGAGLYEQYF; cdr3_nt: TGTGCCAGCAGCCAAGATGTAGCGGGAGCGGGGTTATACGAGCAGTACTTC
clone_size: many; d_call: TRBD2; j_call: TRBJ2-1; v_call: TRBV20-1; cdr3_aa: CSARDSMSGGSSYNEQFF; cdr3_nt: TGCAGTGCTAGAGATAGTATGAGCGGGGGGAGCTCCTACAATGAGCAGTTCTTC
clone_size: many; d_call: TRBD2; j_call: TRBJ2-2; v_call: TRBV5-6; cdr3_aa: CASSPGGGRATGELFF; cdr3_nt: TGTGCCAGCAGCCCGGGAGGCGGGAGGGCCACCGGGGAGCTGTTTTTT